This TCR beta chain is drawn from a study of cytomegalovirus exposure and HLA in healthy donors. Study-level results: The authors confirmed in vitro that a few CMV-associated chains were specific for CMV antigens. Presence/absence results assume similar sequencing depth per donor, which may not hold. Most TCR sequences proved rare, with some public TCRs found in many donors.

With respect to this clone: Its antigen is still unknown.

Primers for the PCR totalled 60 Vbeta and 13 Jbeta. Authors' methods: Counted up in a later analysis, unique TCR beta chains came to approximately 77 million, with around 9.9 million shared. Sequencing used immunoSEQ multiplex PCR; TCRdb keeps in-frame clones, though not all of them. V and J calls and clone size are given by that table; D and trimming were obtained from the DNA. The sample yields some 120,000 clones, of which the top ten take up roughly 2%. CDR3 length equals 15 residues. V was cut by 2 bases and J by 2 bases, with 12 bases left in between. CDR1 MNHEY and CDR2 SVGAGI come from the germline V gene.

Sequenced: PBMCs. The chain has TRBV6-5 and TRBJ2-5; D may be TRBD1 (6 bases). This receptor was identified in a woman aged 60-75 years in good health and CMV-seronegative. The CDR3 nucleotides are TGTGCCAGCAGTTACACCGGACAGTCTCAAGAGACCCAGTACTTC. It translates to CASSYTGQSQETQYF.